This TCR beta chain emerged from a study of blood T cell repertoires in COVID-19. Looking at the study overall: PBMCs, B-cell-depleted T cells, or T cells were the source of the cDNA or gDNA that made up the material.

Clinical history reported by participants formed the basis on which cohorts were assigned. Cohort 3 donors were reported recovered after two negative PCRs, clearance, or symptom resolution. In the original processing: Amplified reference gene primers provided the basis for estimating nucleated cell counts. Some clones are missing from TCRdb's copy, which holds only in-frame ones; the method was immunoSEQ multiplex PCR. Clone size and V and J calls were adopted from that table, with D and trimming inferred from the DNA. Found here are a few hundred thousand clones, roughly 87% of them singletons; the top ten hold over 0.8%. In regard to this clone: Relative to the germline gene, one junction end is altered; a read error may explain this.

Sequenced: PBMCs or T cells enriched from blood (not recorded which). This TCR was recovered from a woman under 40 who had recovered from COVID-19.

The CDR3 nucleotides read TGTGCCAGCAGTCCTGACAGGGGGCGGGATAAGGACTTC. Amino acid sequence: CASSPDRGRDKDF. The rearrangement uses TRBV12-3 or TRBV12-4 and TRBJ2-7, with 10 bases fitting TRBD1. The CDR3 runs 13 residues.